This T cell receptor beta chain was retrieved from a study of blood T cell repertoires in COVID-19. Study in general: Samples taken during acute and convalescent COVID-19 were collected in the United States, Italy and Spain. Nucleic acid was either cDNA or gDNA, and it came from T cells, B-cell-depleted T cells, or PBMCs.

CDR3 length: 14 amino acids. Germline V gene data show CDR1 as SGHRS and CDR2 as YFSETQ. V gave up 4 bases and J gave up 8 bases; unmatched junction bases: 5. Sequencing was performed with immunoSEQ multiplex PCR; in TCRdb, only in-frame clones are kept and a portion is missing. The sample has more than 150,000 clones, about 90% seen once; the top ten hold around 0.63%. The clonotype comes from a man aged 50-59 years with acute or convalescent COVID-19. Material: peripheral blood. The chain recombines TRBV5-1 with TRBJ2-4; TRBD1 aligns across 11 bases. This CDR3 reads CASSPGQGVYIQYF. The CDR3 DNA reads TGCGCCAGCAGCCCGGGACAGGGGGTGTACATTCAGTACTTC.